These T cell receptor beta chains were read from a single sample in a study of OX40 agonist ivuxolimab in advanced cancers. Libraries were prepared by immunoSEQ multiplex PCR; TCRdb keeps only in-frame clonotypes and omits some of them. Here the sample spans around 80,000 clones, approximately 90% being singletons. This material consisted of CD4+ or CD8+ T cells sorted from blood, taken in a trial of the OX40 agonist ivuxolimab. The receptors stem from an adult with an advanced solid tumor such as melanoma, head and neck, liver or kidney cancer. Each CDR3 is given with its conserved first and last residue. D genes are given only for firm matches. Not every row has a clone size; where given, it reads once, few, many or a size class.

J: TRBJ1-5
D: TRBD1
size: once
V: TRBV7-2
DNA: TGTGCCAGCAGCAACCCGGGGACAGTCAATCAGCCCCAGCATTTT
CDR3: CASSNPGTVNQPQHF

J: TRBJ2-3
D: TRBD2
size: -
V: TRBV7-6
DNA: TGTGCCAGCAGCCGAAGTAGCGGGGGGGGATCTACAGATACGCAGTATTTT
CDR3: CASSRSSGGGSTDTQYF

J: TRBJ2-3
D: -
size: -
V: TRBV18
DNA: TGTGCCAGCTCCCAGGGGACCAGAGATACGCAGTATTTT
CDR3: CASSQGTRDTQYF

J: TRBJ1-4
D: TRBD1
size: -
V: TRBV7-6
DNA: TGTGCCAGCAGCTTAGCGCTGTCCCGAAAGGGACAGGGTCTTGGAGAAAAACTGTTTTTT
CDR3: CASSLALSRKGQGLGEKLFF

J: TRBJ2-3
D: TRBD2
size: -
V: TRBV9
DNA: TGTGCCAGCAGCGCAGAACCCCAACTAGCGGGGTTCACAGATACGCAGTATTTT
CDR3: CASSAEPQLAGFTDTQYF

J: TRBJ1-1
D: TRBD1
size: -
V: TRBV11-2
DNA: TGTGCCAGCAGCACACAGACAGGGGGGAACACTGAAGCTTTCTTT
CDR3: CASSTQTGGNTEAFF

J: TRBJ1-1
D: -
size: -
V: TRBV6-1
DNA: TGTGCCAGCAGTGAGACTGTGACAGGTGAAGCTTTCTTT
CDR3: CASSETVTGEAFF

J: TRBJ2-3
D: TRBD2
size: -
V: TRBV9
DNA: TGTGCCAGCAGCGTAGAGGGACTAGGGGTAGATACGCAGTATTTT
CDR3: CASSVEGLGVDTQYF

J: TRBJ1-2
D: -
size: -
V: TRBV30
DNA: TGTGCCTGGAGGGCCCATGAGGGGGGAGGCTATGGCTACACCTTC
CDR3: CAWRAHEGGGYGYTF

J: TRBJ2-1
D: TRBD2
size: -
V: TRBV9
DNA: TGTGCCAGCAGCGTAGAGCCTAGCGGGAGAAGAAATGAGCAGTTCTTC
CDR3: CASSVEPSGRRNEQFF

J: TRBJ2-2
D: -
size: -
V: TRBV28
DNA: TGTGCCAGCAGTTTATCCTGGGGGCAGGGCGGGGAGCTGTTTTTT
CDR3: CASSLSWGQGGELFF

J: TRBJ1-1
D: -
size: -
V: TRBV11-2
DNA: TGTGCCAGCAGAGTTCCCCGGGGGCCGACTGAAGCTTTCTTT
CDR3: CASRVPRGPTEAFF

J: TRBJ2-3
D: -
size: -
V: TRBV6-4
DNA: TGTGCCAGCGGACAATCTGAAGGAAATACGCAGTATTTT
CDR3: CASGQSEGNTQYF

J: TRBJ2-3
D: -
size: -
V: TRBV7-8
DNA: TGTGCCAGCAGCTTAGGCGGGACTAGCACAGATACGCAGTATTTT
CDR3: CASSLGGTSTDTQYF

J: TRBJ1-2
D: -
size: -
V: TRBV7-9
DNA: TGTGCCAGCAGCTTAGGGGGAGCGAACTATGGCTACACCTTC
CDR3: CASSLGGANYGYTF

J: TRBJ2-1
D: TRBD2
size: -
V: TRBV18
DNA: TGTGCCAGCTCACCGGGACTAGCGGGTAATGAGCAGTTCTTC
CDR3: CASSPGLAGNEQFF

J: TRBJ1-5
D: -
size: -
V: TRBV7-6
DNA: TGTGCCAGCAGCCCGACATCTACCAGCAATCAGCCCCAGCATTTT
CDR3: CASSPTSTSNQPQHF

J: TRBJ1-5
D: -
size: -
V: TRBV2
DNA: TGTGCCAGCAGTGCATCGAGGACTGCGTGGCCCCAGCATTTT
CDR3: CASSASRTAWPQHF

J: TRBJ1-2
D: -
size: -
V: TRBV6-1
DNA: TGTGCCAGCTCCGACAGAGACTATGGCTACACCTTC
CDR3: CASSDRDYGYTF

J: TRBJ1-2
D: -
size: -
V: TRBV19
DNA: TGTGCCAGTAGTCGACAGGATCCTACAGTTAATGGCTACACCTTC
CDR3: CASSRQDPTVNGYTF

J: TRBJ2-5
D: -
size: -
V: TRBV18
DNA: TGTGCCAGCTCGCAAACTCAGGGCAGGGAGACCCAGTACTTC
CDR3: CASSQTQGRETQYF

J: TRBJ2-7
D: TRBD1
size: -
V: TRBV6-1
DNA: TGTGCCAGCAGTGAAAGGGGGGCAGGGGGCAAGCAGTACTTC
CDR3: CASSERGAGGKQYF

J: TRBJ2-1
D: TRBD2
size: -
V: TRBV19
DNA: TGTGCCAGTAGTAAACTAGCGGGAGCAGGGCAGTTCTTC
CDR3: CASSKLAGAGQFF

J: TRBJ1-2
D: TRBD1
size: -
V: TRBV2
DNA: TGTGCCAGCACTGGGGACAGGGCCCCGGGAGGCTACACCTTC
CDR3: CASTGDRAPGGYTF

J: TRBJ2-3
D: TRBD2
size: -
V: TRBV7-9
DNA: TGTGCCAGCAGCTCGGGACTAGCGGGACCCACAGATACGCAGTATTTT
CDR3: CASSSGLAGPTDTQYF

J: TRBJ2-7
D: TRBD1
size: -
V: TRBV6-5
DNA: TGTGCCAGCAGTTTACGCCGGGACAGATACGAGCAGTACTTC
CDR3: CASSLRRDRYEQYF

J: TRBJ1-4
D: -
size: -
V: TRBV7-2
DNA: TGTGCCAGCAGCCCGGGTGGAACAACTAATGAAAAACTGTTTTTT
CDR3: CASSPGGTTNEKLFF

J: TRBJ2-2
D: TRBD1
size: -
V: TRBV11-1
DNA: TGTGCCAGCAGCTTTACCGGGACAGGGCACGGGGAGCTGTTTTTT
CDR3: CASSFTGTGHGELFF

J: TRBJ2-7
D: -
size: -
V: TRBV12-1
DNA: TGTGCCAGCAGCGCGGGCGATAGCGCGGTTTCCTACGAGCAGTACTTC
CDR3: CASSAGDSAVSYEQYF

J: TRBJ1-1
D: -
size: -
V: TRBV10-3
DNA: TGTGCCATCAGTGAGGGACCCGACGGAAACACTGAAGCTTTCTTT
CDR3: CAISEGPDGNTEAFF

J: TRBJ2-7
D: -
size: -
V: TRBV25-1
DNA: TGTGCCAGCAGAAGCGGCTCCTACGAGCAGTACTTC
CDR3: CASRSGSYEQYF

J: TRBJ2-1
D: -
size: -
V: TRBV10-2
DNA: TGCGCCAGCAGTGTTTACAATGAGCAGTTCTTC
CDR3: CASSVYNEQFF

J: TRBJ1-2
D: -
size: -
V: TRBV19
DNA: TGTGCCAGTAGTATAGAGTTACAGGCAGGGGCCTATGGCTACACCTTC
CDR3: CASSIELQAGAYGYTF

J: TRBJ1-4
D: -
size: -
V: TRBV15
DNA: TGTGCCACCAGCAGACGGACATTGACTAATGAAAAACTGTTTTTT
CDR3: CATSRRTLTNEKLFF

J: TRBJ1-5
D: -
size: few
V: TRBV18
DNA: TGTGCCAGCTCACCACGGGGGGGATTTCAGCCCCAGCATTTT
CDR3: CASSPRGGFQPQHF

J: TRBJ2-7
D: -
size: -
V: TRBV6-6
DNA: TGTGCCAGCAGTTTACGGGGGGCGGATACCTACGAGCAGTACTTC
CDR3: CASSLRGADTYEQYF

J: TRBJ2-7
D: TRBD2
size: -
V: TRBV30
DNA: TGTGCCTGGACTTTCGGGGGGGGCTCCTACGAGCAGTACTTC
CDR3: CAWTFGGGSYEQYF

J: TRBJ2-1
D: TRBD1
size: -
V: TRBV9
DNA: TGTGCCAGCAGCACCCGGACAGGGGGCGTCGATGAGCAGTTCTTC
CDR3: CASSTRTGGVDEQFF

J: TRBJ1-5
D: TRBD1
size: -
V: TRBV6-5
DNA: TGTGCCAGCAGTGAGGGGACAGGGAATCAGCCCCAGCATTTT
CDR3: CASSEGTGNQPQHF

J: TRBJ1-1
D: -
size: -
V: TRBV2
DNA: TGTGCCAGCAGTGAGGTCGGGTTGGGGGTCCCTGAAGCTTTCTTT
CDR3: CASSEVGLGVPEAFF

J: TRBJ1-1
D: -
size: -
V: TRBV18
DNA: TGTGCCAGCTCACCACCGGTGGCGGGGGCGAACACTGAAGCTTTCTTT
CDR3: CASSPPVAGANTEAFF

J: TRBJ2-5
D: TRBD2
size: -
V: TRBV7-3
DNA: TGTGCCAGCAGCCCTAGGGTAGCGGGGGGACAAGAGACCCAGTACTTC
CDR3: CASSPRVAGGQETQYF

J: TRBJ2-1
D: TRBD2
size: -
V: TRBV5-8
DNA: TGTGCCAGCAGCTCGGGACTAGCGGCCTACAATGAGCAGTTCTTC
CDR3: CASSSGLAAYNEQFF

J: TRBJ2-3
D: -
size: -
V: TRBV7-9
DNA: TGTGCCAGCAGCTTAGTTGCCATGGGTACGCAGTATTTT
CDR3: CASSLVAMGTQYF

J: TRBJ2-7
D: -
size: -
V: TRBV6-5
DNA: TGTGCCAGCAGTGGTATCTACGAGCAGTACTTC
CDR3: CASSGIYEQYF

J: TRBJ1-4
D: -
size: once
V: TRBV5-6
DNA: TGTGCCAGCAGCTGGGGACGGGCAAATGAAAAACTGTTTTTT
CDR3: CASSWGRANEKLFF

J: TRBJ2-2
D: -
size: -
V: TRBV6-4
DNA: TGTGCCAGCAGTCGACAGGGAGGTGGGGAGCTGTTTTTT
CDR3: CASSRQGGGELFF

J: TRBJ2-7
D: TRBD1
size: -
V: TRBV5-1
DNA: TGCGCCAGCAGCTTGGCACAGGGGGAAAGGCGCGAGCAGTACTTC
CDR3: CASSLAQGERREQYF

J: TRBJ2-7
D: TRBD2
size: few
V: TRBV5-5
DNA: TGTGCCAGCAGCCCCGCCGGACTAGCGGGGGCAACCTACGAGCAGTACTTC
CDR3: CASSPAGLAGATYEQYF

J: TRBJ2-7
D: -
size: -
V: TRBV21-1
DNA: TGTGCCAGCAGCAAAGAAGGGTTGGACGAGCAGTACTTC
CDR3: CASSKEGLDEQYF

J: TRBJ1-1
D: -
size: -
V: TRBV18
DNA: TGTGCCAGCTCGGCAGGGGCGGTGAACACTGAAGCTTTCTTT
CDR3: CASSAGAVNTEAFF

J: TRBJ2-2
D: -
size: -
V: TRBV9
DNA: TGTGCCAGCAGCCCACAAGTACAGGTTGCCGGGGAGCTGTTTTTT
CDR3: CASSPQVQVAGELFF

J: TRBJ1-6
D: -
size: -
V: TRBV27
DNA: TGTGCCAGCAGTCCGATCCGGGGGAGCTCCTATAATTCACCCCTCCACTTT
CDR3: CASSPIRGSSYNSPLHF